This T cell receptor (beta chain) was sequenced for a study of blood T cell repertoires in COVID-19. At the level of the study: There were acute and convalescent COVID-19 samples, and they came from the United States, Italy and Spain. PBMCs, B-cell-depleted T cells, or T cells provided the cDNA or gDNA that made up the material.

V lost 6 bases, J lost 3 bases, and 5 bases stayed unmatched. Germline CDR1 is LNHDA and CDR2 is SQIVND (reference sequence). The CDR3 consists of 13 residues. In the authors' methods: The authors estimated nucleated cell counts from reference gene primer amplification. Sequencing used immunoSEQ multiplex PCR; TCRdb keeps in-frame clones, though not all of them. V, J and clone size are those of that table, while D and trimming were read from the DNA. The top ten hold 9% to 9.5% of the sample, which has roughly 300,000 clones, approximately 91% seen once. The TCR originated in a man between 18 and 29 years old with active or convalescent COVID-19. The V gene is TRBV19, the J gene TRBJ2-7, with TRBD2 matching over 7 bases. Sample: peripheral blood. CDR3 amino acids: CASSPGTNYEQYF. The CDR3 coding sequence is TGTGCCAGTAGCCCCGGGACTAACTACGAGCAGTACTTC.